This T cell receptor beta chain was sequenced during a study of human T cells and chemical hapten exposure (dated by TCRdb to the early 2020s). At the level of the whole study: For sensitization, 2% DPC in acetone was applied to a 2 cm by 2 cm area of upper inner arm skin. Throughout the study period of around 25 weeks, patients also received therapeutic DPC doses to the scalp every week. Patch tests used Finn chambers with 0.01% DPC on the upper back, scored after 6 days by International Contact Dermatitis Research Group standards. The patient cohort, mostly female, included alopecia areata with under or over 50% scalp involvement, alopecia totalis and alopecia universalis. The libraries were sequenced as a pool, and the TCR yield per sample differed mostly because of small variations in library volumes within the pool. In alopecia patients, the study followed how the peripheral blood TCR repertoire changed in vivo over primary and secondary sensitization to diphenylcyclopropenone (DPC), a hapten. Blood samples were taken from patients before sensitization (week 0) and then at 2, 6 and about 24 weeks after DPC sensitization. Blood for TCR sequencing was provided by twenty-nine alopecia patients at one to four time points (pre-sensitization, 2, 6 and 24 weeks). The paper's findings and limits, for the study overall: Significantly more large CDR3 similarity clusters were formed by expanded TCRs than by pre-sensitization or healthy control sets, consistent with antigen-driven responses. The number of PT1 expanded TCRs positively correlated with patch test score, significant at thresholds 8, 16 and 32 but not 4. After repeated subsampling, changes were observed in the strength of the expansion versus patch-test correlation and in the threshold at which the correlation became significant. Because every patient had alopecia, a presumed autoimmune disease, the patients' immune response might differ from that of healthy individuals. The number of TCRs above 1 in 1000 frequency did not change with DPC sensitization; there was no evidence of global repertoire structure alterations.

The library was built by means of RACE. Sequencer: NextSeq 500. Library preparation attached unique molecular identifiers to individual cDNA molecules for quantitative, reproducible TCR counting. From each blood RNA sample, both TCR alpha and TCR beta chains were sequenced. For the original study's pipeline: The median number of TCRs per sample was 95,638, ranging from roughly 23,224 to 690,600. V, J and CDR3 annotation of the TCR reads was carried out using the Decombinator software suite. Every sample was subsampled to the same number of TCRs (28,000) for the PS versus PT1 abundance plots. Expanded TCRs were defined as absent before sensitization and observed at least eight times at the 2-week time point. TCRdb reran the public reads through fastp at Q25 and MiXCR, keeping productive beta chains. Identical CDR3 protein sequences are pooled into one entry, listed with their most common genes and DNA. V and J calls and clone size were set by TCRdb, not the authors. Across this sample there are about 97,000 distinct CDR3 sequences, with 27% seen only once. About a tenth of the sample goes to the ten largest clones.

Note on this clonotype: What antigen it recognizes has not been identified. Base qualities were left out, and no much larger clone turns up one base away.

Ends trimmed: V by 4 bases, J by 1 base; bases unmatched to a gene: 10. The germline V gene yields SNHLY for CDR1 and FYNNEI for CDR2. Inclusive of the bounding cysteine and phenylalanine, the CDR3 is 17 residues long. The entry retains the CDR3 DNA only, 51 bases that are in frame from base 1. Per the publication, the time point label means: patch test 3, about 24 weeks after DPC sensitization. The treatment or condition label on this specimen signifies: therapeutic diphenylcyclopropenone sensitization with weekly scalp DPC. At every patch-test visit, the blood draw took place before the patch test was put on. Patients were eligible if aged 18 to 70, diagnosed with alopecia and judged suitable for DPC therapy, and pregnant patients were excluded. Total RNA was isolated from unfractionated whole blood collected in Tempus Blood RNA tubes.

The TCR sequence derives from a man in his forties with alopecia areata. Some clones in this sample may be carry-over from other donors' samples. The receptor chain draws on TRBV2 and TRBJ2-3, with 8 junctional bases fitting TRBD2. The sample consisted of whole blood, taken in connection with sensitization to the hapten diphenylcyclopropenone (DPC). The base sequence is TGTGCCAGCAGTGGGGAGGTCGGAGCGGGAGGCACAGATACGCAGTATTTT. Translated, it gives CASSGEVGAGGTDTQYF.